This T cell receptor (beta chain) appears in the sequencing data of a study of blood T cell repertoires in COVID-19. Study background: PBMCs, B-cell-depleted T cells, or T cells were the source of the cDNA or gDNA that made up the material.

The CDR3 loop spans 20 amino acids. V shed 3 bases and J 1 base; nucleotides not matched to a gene: 15. Germline-derived CDR1 and CDR2 are SGHRS and YFSETQ. Using immunoSEQ multiplex PCR, the repertoire was profiled, and TCRdb retains in-frame clones only, with some absent. The profile shows 200,000 to 300,000 clones, about 79% of them singletons. Source material: peripheral blood. The sequence derives from an elderly woman with acute or convalescent COVID-19. V is TRBV5-1 and J is TRBJ2-1; 11 nucleotides align to TRBD2. The DNA of the CDR3 is TGCGCCAGCAGCTCCCCATCCCAAATAACTAGCGGGGGTTCCTACAATGAGCAGTTCTTC. Its translation is CASSSPSQITSGGSYNEQFF. Drawing the rest from reference TRBV5-1 and TRBJ2-1, the complete variable domain is KAGVTQTPRYLIKTRGQQVTLSCSPISGHRSVSWYQQTPGQGLQFLFEYFSETQRNKGNFPGRFSGRQFSNSRSEMNVSTLELGDSALYLCASSSPSQITSGGSYNEQFFGPGTRLTVL.